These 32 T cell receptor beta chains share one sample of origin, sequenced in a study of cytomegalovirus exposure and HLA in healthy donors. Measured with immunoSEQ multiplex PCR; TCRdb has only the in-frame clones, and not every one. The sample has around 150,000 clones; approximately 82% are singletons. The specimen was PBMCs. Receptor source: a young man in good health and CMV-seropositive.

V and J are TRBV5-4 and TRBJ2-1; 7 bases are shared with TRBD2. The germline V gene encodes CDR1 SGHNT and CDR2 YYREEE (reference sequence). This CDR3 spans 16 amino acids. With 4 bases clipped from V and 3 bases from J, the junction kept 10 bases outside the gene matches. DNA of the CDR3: TGTGCCAGCAGCCAACCCGCGGGAGATCGCTACAATGAGCAGTTCTTC. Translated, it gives CASSQPAGDRYNEQFF.

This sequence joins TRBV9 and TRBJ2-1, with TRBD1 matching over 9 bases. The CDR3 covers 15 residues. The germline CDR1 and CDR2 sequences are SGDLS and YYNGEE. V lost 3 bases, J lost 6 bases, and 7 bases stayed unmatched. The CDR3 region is CASSARTGVGNEQFF. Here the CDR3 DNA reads TGTGCCAGCAGCGCTAGGACAGGGGTGGGCAATGAGCAGTTCTTC.

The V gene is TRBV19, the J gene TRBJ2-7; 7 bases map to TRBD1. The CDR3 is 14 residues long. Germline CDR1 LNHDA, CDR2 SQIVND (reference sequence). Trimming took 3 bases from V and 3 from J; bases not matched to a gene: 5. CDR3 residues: CASSIWQGDYEQYF. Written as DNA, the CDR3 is TGTGCCAGTAGTATCTGGCAGGGGGACTACGAGCAGTACTTC. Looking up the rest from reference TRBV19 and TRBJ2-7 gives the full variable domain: DGGITQSPKYLFRKEGQNVTLSCEQNLNHDAMYWYRQDPGQGLRLIYYSQIVNDFQKGDIAEGYSVSREKKESFPLTVTSAQKNPTAFYLCASSIWQGDYEQYFGPGTRLTVT.

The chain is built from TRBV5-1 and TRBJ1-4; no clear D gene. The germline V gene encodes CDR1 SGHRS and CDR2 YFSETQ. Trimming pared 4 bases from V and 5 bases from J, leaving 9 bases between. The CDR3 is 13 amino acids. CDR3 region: CASSPRGNEKLFF. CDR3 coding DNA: TGCGCCAGCAGCCCCCGGGGAAATGAAAAACTGTTTTTT.

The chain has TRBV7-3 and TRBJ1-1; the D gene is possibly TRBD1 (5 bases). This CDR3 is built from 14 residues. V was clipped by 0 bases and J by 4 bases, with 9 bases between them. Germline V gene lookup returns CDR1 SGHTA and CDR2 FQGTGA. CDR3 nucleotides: TGTGCCAGCAGCTTAACTCGGGGGACCACTGAAGCTTTCTTT. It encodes CASSLTRGTTEAFF. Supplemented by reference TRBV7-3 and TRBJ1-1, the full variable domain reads GAGVSQTPSNKVTEKGKYVELRCDPISGHTALYWYRQSLGQGPEFLIYFQGTGAADDSGLPNDRFFAVRPEGSVSTLKIQRTERGDSAVYLCASSLTRGTTEAFFGQGTRLTVV.

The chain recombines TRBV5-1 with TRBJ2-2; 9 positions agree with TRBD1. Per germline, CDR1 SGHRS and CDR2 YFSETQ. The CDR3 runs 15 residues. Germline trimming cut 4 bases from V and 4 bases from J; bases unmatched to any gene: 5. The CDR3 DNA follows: TGCGCCAGCAGCCCCCCGGACAGGGGCACCGGGGAGCTGTTTTTT. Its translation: CASSPPDRGTGELFF.

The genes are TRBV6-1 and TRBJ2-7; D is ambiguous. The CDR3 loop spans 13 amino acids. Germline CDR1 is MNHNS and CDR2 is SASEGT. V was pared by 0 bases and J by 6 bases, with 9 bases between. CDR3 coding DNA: TGTGCCAGCAGTGAAGCGAGAGGTGTCGAGCAGTACTTC. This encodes CASSEARGVEQYF.

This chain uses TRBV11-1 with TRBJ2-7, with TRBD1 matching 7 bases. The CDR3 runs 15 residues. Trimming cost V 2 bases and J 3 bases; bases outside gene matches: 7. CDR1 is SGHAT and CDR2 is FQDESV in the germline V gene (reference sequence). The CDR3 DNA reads TGTGCCAGCAGCTTACCGGGTAGGGGGCTCTACGAGCAGTACTTC. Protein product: CASSLPGRGLYEQYF. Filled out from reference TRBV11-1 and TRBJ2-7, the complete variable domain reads EAEVAQSPRYKITEKSQAVAFWCDPISGHATLYWYRQILGQGPELLVQFQDESVVDDSQLPKDRFSAERLKGVDSTLKIQPAELGDSAMYLCASSLPGRGLYEQYFGPGTRLTVT.

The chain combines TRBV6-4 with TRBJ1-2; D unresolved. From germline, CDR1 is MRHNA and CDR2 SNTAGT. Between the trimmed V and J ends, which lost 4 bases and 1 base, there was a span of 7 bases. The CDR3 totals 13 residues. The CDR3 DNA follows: TGTGCCAGCAGTGGCGGGATTAACTATGGCTACACCTTC. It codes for CASSGGINYGYTF.

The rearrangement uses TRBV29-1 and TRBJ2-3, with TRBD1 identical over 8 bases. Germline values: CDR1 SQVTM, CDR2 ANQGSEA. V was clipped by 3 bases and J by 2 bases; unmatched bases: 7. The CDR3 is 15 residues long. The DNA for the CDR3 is TGCAGCGTTGAGCACAGGGGGAACCCCACAGATACGCAGTATTTT. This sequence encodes CSVEHRGNPTDTQYF.

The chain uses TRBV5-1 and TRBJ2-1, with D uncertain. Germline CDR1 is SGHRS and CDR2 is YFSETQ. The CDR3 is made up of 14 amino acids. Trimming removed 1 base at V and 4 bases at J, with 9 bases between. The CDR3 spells CASSLLYQYNEQFF. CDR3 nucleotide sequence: TGCGCCAGCAGCTTGCTCTATCAATACAATGAGCAGTTCTTC.

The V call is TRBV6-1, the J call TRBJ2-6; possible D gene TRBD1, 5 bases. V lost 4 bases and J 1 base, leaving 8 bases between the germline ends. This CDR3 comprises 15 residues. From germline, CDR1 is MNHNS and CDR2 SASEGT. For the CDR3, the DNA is TGTGCCAGCAGTGGCAGGGTTTCTGGGGCCAACGTCCTGACTTTC. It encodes CASSGRVSGANVLTF.

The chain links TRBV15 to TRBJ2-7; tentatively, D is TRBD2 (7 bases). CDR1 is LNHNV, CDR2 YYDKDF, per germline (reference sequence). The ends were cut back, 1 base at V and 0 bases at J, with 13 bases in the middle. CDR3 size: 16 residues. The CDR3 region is CATSRVRGGFSYEQYF. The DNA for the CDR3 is TGTGCCACCAGCAGAGTTCGCGGGGGCTTCTCCTACGAGCAGTACTTC.

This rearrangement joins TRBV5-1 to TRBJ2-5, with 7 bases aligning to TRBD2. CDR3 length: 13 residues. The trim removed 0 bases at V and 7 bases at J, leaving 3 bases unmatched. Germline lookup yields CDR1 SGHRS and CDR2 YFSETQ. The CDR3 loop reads CASSLARGGTQYF. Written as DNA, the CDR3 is TGCGCCAGCAGCTTGGCCCGCGGGGGGACCCAGTACTTC.

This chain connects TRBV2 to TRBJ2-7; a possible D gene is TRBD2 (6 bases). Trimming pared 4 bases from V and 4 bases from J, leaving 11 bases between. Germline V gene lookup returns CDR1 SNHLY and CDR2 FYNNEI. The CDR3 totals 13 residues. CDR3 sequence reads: CASSAGLFYEQYF. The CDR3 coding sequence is TGTGCCAGCAGTGCCGGACTATTTTACGAGCAGTACTTC.

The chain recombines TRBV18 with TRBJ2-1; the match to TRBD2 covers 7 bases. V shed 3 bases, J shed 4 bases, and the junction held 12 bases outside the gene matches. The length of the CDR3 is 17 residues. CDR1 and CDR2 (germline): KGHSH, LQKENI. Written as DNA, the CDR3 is TGTGCCAGCTCACCGACGGGGGGAAAACCCATATACAATGAGCAGTTCTTC. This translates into CASSPTGGKPIYNEQFF. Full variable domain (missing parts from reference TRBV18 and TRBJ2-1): NAGVMQNPRHLVRRRGQEARLRCSPMKGHSHVYWYRQLPEEGLKFMVYLQKENIIDESGMPKERFSAEFPKEGPSILRIQQVVRGDSAAYFCASSPTGGKPIYNEQFFGPGTRLTVL.

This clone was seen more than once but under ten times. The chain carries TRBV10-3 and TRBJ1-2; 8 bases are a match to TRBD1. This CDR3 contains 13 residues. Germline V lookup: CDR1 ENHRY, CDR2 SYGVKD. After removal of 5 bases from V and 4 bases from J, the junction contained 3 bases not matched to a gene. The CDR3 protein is CAISIGTGYGYTF. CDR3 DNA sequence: TGTGCCATCAGTATAGGGACAGGCTATGGCTACACCTTC.

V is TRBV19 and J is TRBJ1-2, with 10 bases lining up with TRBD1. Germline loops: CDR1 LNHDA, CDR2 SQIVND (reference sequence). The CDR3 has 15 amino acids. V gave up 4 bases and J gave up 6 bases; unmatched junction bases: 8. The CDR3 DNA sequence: TGTGCCAGTAGTACGCAGACAGGGGGCGCGAATGGCTACACCTTC. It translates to CASSTQTGGANGYTF.

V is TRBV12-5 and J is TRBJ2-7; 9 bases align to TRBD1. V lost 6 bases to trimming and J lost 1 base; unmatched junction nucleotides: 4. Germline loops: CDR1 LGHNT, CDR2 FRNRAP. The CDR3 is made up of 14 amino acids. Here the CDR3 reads CASGPGQGSYEQYF. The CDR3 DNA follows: TGTGCTAGTGGCCCCGGACAGGGGTCCTACGAGCAGTACTTC.

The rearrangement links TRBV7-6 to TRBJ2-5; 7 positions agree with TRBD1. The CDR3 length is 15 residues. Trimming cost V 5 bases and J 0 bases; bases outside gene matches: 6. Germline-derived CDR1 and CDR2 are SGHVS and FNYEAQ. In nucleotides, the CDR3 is TGTGCCAGCAGCACGTTGACAGGGTACCAAGAGACCCAGTACTTC. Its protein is CASSTLTGYQETQYF. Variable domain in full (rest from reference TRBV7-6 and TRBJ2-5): GAGVSQSPRYKVTKRGQDVALRCDPISGHVSLYWYRQALGQGPEFLTYFNYEAQQDKSGLPNDRFSAERPEGSISTLTIQRTEQRDSAMYRCASSTLTGYQETQYFGPGTRLLVL.

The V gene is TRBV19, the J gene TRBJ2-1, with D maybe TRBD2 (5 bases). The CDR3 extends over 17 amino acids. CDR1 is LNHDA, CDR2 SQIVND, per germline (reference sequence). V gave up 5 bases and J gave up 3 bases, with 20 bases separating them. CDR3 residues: CASSSALWSGNYNEQFF. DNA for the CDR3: TGTGCCAGTAGTTCCGCTCTCTGGTCGGGAAACTACAATGAGCAGTTCTTC.

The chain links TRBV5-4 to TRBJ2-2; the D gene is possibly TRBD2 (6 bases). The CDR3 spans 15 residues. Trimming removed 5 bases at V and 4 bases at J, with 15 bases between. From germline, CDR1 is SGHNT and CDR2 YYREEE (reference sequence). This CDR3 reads CASRTGLVGTGELFF. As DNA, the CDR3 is TGTGCCAGCAGAACGGGACTCGTGGGCACCGGGGAGCTGTTTTTT.

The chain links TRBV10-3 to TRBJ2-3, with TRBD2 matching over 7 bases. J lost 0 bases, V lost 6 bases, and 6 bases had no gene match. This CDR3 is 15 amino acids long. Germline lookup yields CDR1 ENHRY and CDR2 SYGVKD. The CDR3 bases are TGTGCCATCAGCCTTAGCGGGCCTAGCACAGATACGCAGTATTTT. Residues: CAISLSGPSTDTQYF.

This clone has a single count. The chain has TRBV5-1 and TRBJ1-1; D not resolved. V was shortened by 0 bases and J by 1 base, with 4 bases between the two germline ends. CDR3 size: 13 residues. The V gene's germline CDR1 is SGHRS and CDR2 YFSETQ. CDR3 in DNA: TGCGCCAGCAGCTTGGTCAGGAACACTGAAGCTTTCTTT. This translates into CASSLVRNTEAFF.

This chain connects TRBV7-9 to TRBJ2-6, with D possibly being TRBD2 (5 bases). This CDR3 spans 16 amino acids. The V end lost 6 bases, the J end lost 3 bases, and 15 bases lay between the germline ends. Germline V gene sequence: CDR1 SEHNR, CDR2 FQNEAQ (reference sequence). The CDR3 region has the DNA TGTGCCAGCAGTAATGAGAGGGTTGGTGGGGCCAACGTCCTGACTTTC. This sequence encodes CASSNERVGGANVLTF.

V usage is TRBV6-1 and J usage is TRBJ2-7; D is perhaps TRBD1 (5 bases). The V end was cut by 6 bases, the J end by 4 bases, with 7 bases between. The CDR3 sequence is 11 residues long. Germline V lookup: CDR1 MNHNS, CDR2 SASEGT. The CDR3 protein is CASRAGYEQYF. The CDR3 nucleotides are TGTGCCAGCAGGGCAGGGTACGAGCAGTACTTC.

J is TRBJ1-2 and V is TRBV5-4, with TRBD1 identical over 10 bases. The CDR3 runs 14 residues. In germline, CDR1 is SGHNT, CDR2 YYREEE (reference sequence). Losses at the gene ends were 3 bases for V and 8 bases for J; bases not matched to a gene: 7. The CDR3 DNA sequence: TGTGCCAGCAGCTGGGGGACAGGGGAGGCAGGCTACACCTTC. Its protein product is CASSWGTGEAGYTF.

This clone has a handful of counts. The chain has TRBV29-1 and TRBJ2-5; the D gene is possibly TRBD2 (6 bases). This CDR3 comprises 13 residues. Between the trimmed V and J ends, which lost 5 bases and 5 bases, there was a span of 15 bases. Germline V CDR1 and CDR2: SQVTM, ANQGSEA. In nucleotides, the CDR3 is TGCAGCGTTCCGGGGGTTTATTTGGAGACCCAGTACTTC. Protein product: CSVPGVYLETQYF.

The CDR3, as DNA: TGTGCCAGCAGTGATGGGGCTAGCGGGGGGGGGTACGAGCAGTACTTC. It codes for CASSDGASGGGYEQYF. This chain links TRBV6-1 with TRBJ2-7, with 12 bases aligning to TRBD2. This CDR3 has 16 residues. The germline V gene has CDR1 MNHNS and CDR2 SASEGT. Trimming cost V 3 bases and J 4 bases; bases outside gene matches: 7.

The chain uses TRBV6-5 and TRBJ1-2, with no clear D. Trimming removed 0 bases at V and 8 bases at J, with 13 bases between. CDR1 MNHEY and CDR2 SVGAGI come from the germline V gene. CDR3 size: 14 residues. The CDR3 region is CASSYSNSRWGYTF. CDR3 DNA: TGTGCCAGCAGTTACTCTAACAGCCGCTGGGGCTACACCTTC.

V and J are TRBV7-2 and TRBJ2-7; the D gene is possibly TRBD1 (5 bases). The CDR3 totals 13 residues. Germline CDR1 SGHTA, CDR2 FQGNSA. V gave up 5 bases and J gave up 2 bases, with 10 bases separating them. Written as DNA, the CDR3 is TGTGCCAGCAGCGCTTGGACAACCTACGAGCAGTACTTC. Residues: CASSAWTTYEQYF.

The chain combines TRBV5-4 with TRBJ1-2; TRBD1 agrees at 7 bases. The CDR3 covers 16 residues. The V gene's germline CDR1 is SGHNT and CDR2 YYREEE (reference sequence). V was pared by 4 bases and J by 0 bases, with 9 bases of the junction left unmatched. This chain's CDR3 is CASSLGEGTANYGYTF. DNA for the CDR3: TGTGCCAGCAGCCTTGGTGAGGGGACAGCTAACTATGGCTACACCTTC.